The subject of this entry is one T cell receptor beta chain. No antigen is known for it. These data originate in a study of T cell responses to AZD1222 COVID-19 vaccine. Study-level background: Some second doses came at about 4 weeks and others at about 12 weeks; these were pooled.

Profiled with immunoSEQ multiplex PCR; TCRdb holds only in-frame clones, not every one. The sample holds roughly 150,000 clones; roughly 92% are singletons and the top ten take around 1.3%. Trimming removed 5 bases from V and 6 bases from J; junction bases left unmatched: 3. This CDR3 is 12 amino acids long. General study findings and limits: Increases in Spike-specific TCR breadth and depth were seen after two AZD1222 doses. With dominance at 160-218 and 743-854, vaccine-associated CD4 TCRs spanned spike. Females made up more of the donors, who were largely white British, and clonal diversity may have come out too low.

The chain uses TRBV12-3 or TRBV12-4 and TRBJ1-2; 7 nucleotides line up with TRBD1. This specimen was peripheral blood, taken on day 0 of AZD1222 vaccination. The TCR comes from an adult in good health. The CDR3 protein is CASSKDRNGYTF. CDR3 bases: TGTGCCAGCAGTAAGGACAGGAATGGCTACACCTTC.